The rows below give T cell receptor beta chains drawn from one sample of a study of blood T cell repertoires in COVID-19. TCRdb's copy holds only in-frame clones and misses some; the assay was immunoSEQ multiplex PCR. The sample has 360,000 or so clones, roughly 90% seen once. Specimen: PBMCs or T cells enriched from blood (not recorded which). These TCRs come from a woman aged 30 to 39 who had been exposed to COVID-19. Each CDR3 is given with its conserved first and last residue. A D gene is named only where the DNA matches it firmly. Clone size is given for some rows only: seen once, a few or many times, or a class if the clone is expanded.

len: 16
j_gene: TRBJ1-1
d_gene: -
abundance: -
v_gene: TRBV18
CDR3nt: TGTGCCAGCTCACCAGGCAGGGAGGGGATGAACACTGAAGCTTTCTTT
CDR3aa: CASSPGREGMNTEAFF

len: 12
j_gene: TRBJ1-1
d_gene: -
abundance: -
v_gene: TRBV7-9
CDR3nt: TGTGCCAGCAGCCCCCAGGGGTGGGAAGCTTTCTTT
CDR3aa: CASSPQGWEAFF

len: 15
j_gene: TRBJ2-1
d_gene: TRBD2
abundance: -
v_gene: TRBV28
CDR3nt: TGTGCCAGCTCAAGACTAGCGGGGGGTTACAATGAGCAGTTCTTC
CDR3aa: CASSRLAGGYNEQFF

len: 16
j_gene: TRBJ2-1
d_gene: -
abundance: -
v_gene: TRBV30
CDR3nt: TGTGCCTGGACTATAAAGACAGGCAGCTCCTACAATGAGCAGTTCTTC
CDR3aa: CAWTIKTGSSYNEQFF

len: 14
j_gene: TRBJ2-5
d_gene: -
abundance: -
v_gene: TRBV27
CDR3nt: TGTGCCAGCAGTTTTGACCGCCGGGGAGAGACCCAGTACTTC
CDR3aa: CASSFDRRGETQYF

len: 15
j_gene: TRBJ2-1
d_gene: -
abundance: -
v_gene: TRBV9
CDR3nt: TGTGCCAGCAGCGCGGAGACGAGCTCCTACAATGAGCAGTTCTTC
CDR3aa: CASSAETSSYNEQFF

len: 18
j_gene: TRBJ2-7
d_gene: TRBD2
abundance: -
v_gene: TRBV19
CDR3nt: TGTGCCAGTAGTATAGATCCCCCGGGACTAGCGGGAGCCCACGAGCAGTACTTC
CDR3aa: CASSIDPPGLAGAHEQYF

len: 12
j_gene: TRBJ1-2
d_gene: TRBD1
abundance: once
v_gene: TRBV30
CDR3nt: TGTGCCTGGAGTCAGGGGGCCGATGGCTACACCTTC
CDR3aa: CAWSQGADGYTF

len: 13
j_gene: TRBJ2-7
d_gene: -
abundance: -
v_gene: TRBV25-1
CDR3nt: TGTGCCAGTACTAGACAGGAGTCCTACGAGCAGTACTTC
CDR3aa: CASTRQESYEQYF

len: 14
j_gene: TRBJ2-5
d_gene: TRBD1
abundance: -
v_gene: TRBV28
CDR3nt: TGTGCCAGCAGTAATTACAGGGGGACAGAGACCCAGTACTTC
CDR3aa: CASSNYRGTETQYF

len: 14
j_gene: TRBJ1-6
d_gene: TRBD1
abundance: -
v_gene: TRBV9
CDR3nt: TGTGCCAGCAGCGTCGGACAGGGTAATTCACCCCTCCACTTT
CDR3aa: CASSVGQGNSPLHF

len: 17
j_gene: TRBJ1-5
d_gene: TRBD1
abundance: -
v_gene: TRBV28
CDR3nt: TGTGCCAGCAGTTTATCTCGGGACAGTGATAGCAATCAGCCCCAGCATTTT
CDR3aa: CASSLSRDSDSNQPQHF

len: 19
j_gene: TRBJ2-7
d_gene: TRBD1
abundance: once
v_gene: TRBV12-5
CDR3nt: TGTGCTAGTGGTATTCACCCTAAATTGGTTTCAGGGGGAACCTACGAGCAGTACTTC
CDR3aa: CASGIHPKLVSGGTYEQYF